The T cell receptor beta chain under discussion was sequenced for a study of T cells in Graves' hyperthyroidism and ophthalmopathy. Hyperthyroidism had been newly diagnosed in patients aged 18 to 65, and its duration was under 2 months. From RNA transcripts, TCR beta CDR3 regions were amplified. The HTBI primer set drove a first-round RT-PCR of the TCR CDR3. TCRdb processed the multiplex PCR reads anew with MiXCR; each CDR3 protein has one entry. This table has under 800,000 distinct CDR3 sequences, 14% appearing once. The CDR3 contains 17 residues. Germline CDR1 and CDR2: KGHDR and SFDVKD. V lost 5 bases to trimming and J lost 2 bases; unmatched junction nucleotides: 10.

The sample was blood. This TCR was sampled from a young woman with Graves' hyperthyroidism. The V and J genes are TRBV24-1 and TRBJ2-2; 7 nucleotides agree with TRBD1. CDR3: CATSASPGQTNTGELFF. The CDR3 DNA reads TGTGCCACCAGTGCCTCCCCGGGACAGACTAACACCGGGGAGCTGTTTTTT.